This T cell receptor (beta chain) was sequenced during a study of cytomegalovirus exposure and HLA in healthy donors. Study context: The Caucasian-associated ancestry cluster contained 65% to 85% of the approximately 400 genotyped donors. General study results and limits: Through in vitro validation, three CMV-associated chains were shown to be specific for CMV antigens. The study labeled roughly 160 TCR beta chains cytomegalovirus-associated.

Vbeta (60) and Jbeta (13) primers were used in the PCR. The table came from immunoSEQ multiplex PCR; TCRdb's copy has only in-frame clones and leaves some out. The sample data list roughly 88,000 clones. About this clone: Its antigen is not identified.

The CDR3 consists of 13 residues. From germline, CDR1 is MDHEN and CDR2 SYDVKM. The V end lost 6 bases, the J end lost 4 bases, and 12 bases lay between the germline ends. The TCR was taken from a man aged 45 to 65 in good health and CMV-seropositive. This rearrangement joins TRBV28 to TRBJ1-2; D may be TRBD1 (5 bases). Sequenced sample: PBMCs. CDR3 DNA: TGTGCCAGCAGCCCGGGGGTCACCTATGGCTACACCTTC. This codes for CASSPGVTYGYTF.